These 30 T cell receptor beta chains were all obtained from the same sample, sequenced in a study of monozygotic twins with cystic fibrosis. TCRdb's copy holds only in-frame clones and misses some; the assay was immunoSEQ multiplex PCR. This sample carries approximately 23,000 clones, around 87% of them seen once, and the ten largest clones take over 1%. Sequencing was done on a sample of blood. The receptor source for this set is a woman aged 25 to 39 with cystic fibrosis.

This clone was picked up one time. This chain uses TRBV28 with TRBJ2-3; D gene uncertain. The CDR3 covers 13 residues. V dropped 6 bases and J dropped 4 bases, with 11 bases sitting between them. Germline-derived CDR1 and CDR2 are MDHEN and SYDVKM. In DNA form, the CDR3 reads TGTGCCAGCAGCCTCCCCAGAGCAGATACGCAGTATTTT. This gives the protein CASSLPRADTQYF.

The chain combines TRBV7-6 with TRBJ2-5; possible D gene TRBD2, 6 bases. The CDR3 is 13 residues long. Trimming took off 9 bases at V and 3 bases at J, with 14 bases between the two ends. Germline lookup yields CDR1 SGHVS and CDR2 FNYEAQ. The CDR3 region is CASALPGEETQYF. The CDR3 DNA follows: TGTGCCAGTGCTCTTCCGGGGGAAGAGACCCAGTACTTC. Combining the CDR3 with reference TRBV7-6 and TRBJ2-5 gives the whole variable domain GAGVSQSPRYKVTKRGQDVALRCDPISGHVSLYWYRQALGQGPEFLTYFNYEAQQDKSGLPNDRFSAERPEGSISTLTIQRTEQRDSAMYRCASALPGEETQYFGPGTRLLVL.

The chain joins TRBV6-4 to TRBJ2-5; 8 bases fit TRBD2. The CDR3 spans 13 residues. The V gene end was trimmed by 11 bases and the J gene end by 3 bases; junction bases not matched to a gene: 8. Germline CDR1 and CDR2: MRHNA and SNTAGT. The CDR3 spells CAAGGTFKETQYF. The CDR3 DNA reads TGTGCCGCGGGGGGAACTTTTAAAGAGACCCAGTACTTC.

This clone was seen a single time. This chain connects TRBV6-1 to TRBJ1-1; D is possibly TRBD1 (5 bases). The germline V and J ends were trimmed by 5 bases and 0 bases, with 10 bases remaining between them. Germline CDR1 MNHNS, CDR2 SASEGT. The CDR3 consists of 14 residues. CDR3 DNA sequence: TGTGCCAGCAGTTTCAGGGCCGTGAACACTGAAGCTTTCTTT. It specifies CASSFRAVNTEAFF.

The chain uses TRBV5-6 and TRBJ1-3, with D possibly TRBD1 on 6 matching bases. V dropped 2 bases and J dropped 9 bases, with 15 bases sitting between them. From germline, CDR1 is SGHDT and CDR2 YYEEEE. The length of the CDR3 is 14 residues. The CDR3 protein is CASSLLQGHGTIYF. CDR3 in DNA: TGTGCCAGCAGCTTATTACAGGGTCATGGCACCATATATTTT.

J is TRBJ1-4 and V is TRBV29-1, with 8 nucleotides matching TRBD1. In germline, CDR1 is SQVTM, CDR2 ANQGSEA. The CDR3 has 13 residues. Trimming at V came to 7 bases and at J to 7 bases, leaving 8 bases not matched to a gene. The CDR3 nucleotides read TGCAGCGCCACGACAGGGGATCCTGAAAAACTGTTTTTT. Its translation is CSATTGDPEKLFF.

This rearrangement joins TRBV4-1 to TRBJ1-5; TRBD1 is a possible D gene (5 bases). The ends were cut back, 0 bases at V and 5 bases at J, with 11 bases in the middle. The V gene's germline CDR1 is MGHRA and CDR2 YSYEKL. The CDR3 runs to 15 residues. CDR3: CASSQDRVVDQPQHF. The CDR3 DNA reads as TGCGCCAGCAGCCAAGACAGGGTCGTCGATCAGCCCCAGCATTTT.

This clone has just one count. The rearrangement joins TRBV4-2 to TRBJ2-7; maybe TRBD2 (6 bases). The germline CDR1 and CDR2 sequences are LGHNA and YNFKEQ. The V gene lost 0 bases and the J gene lost 3 bases, with 12 bases spanning the gap. The CDR3 is 15 amino acids. The CDR3 loop reads CASSQDSTAGYEQYF. The CDR3 coding sequence is TGTGCCAGCAGCCAAGATTCTACAGCGGGCTACGAGCAGTACTTC.

The chain uses TRBV19 and TRBJ2-7, with D possibly being TRBD1 (6 bases). Trimming took off 3 bases at V and 2 bases at J, with 8 bases between the two ends. The CDR3 sequence is 13 residues long. The germline gives CDR1 LNHDA, CDR2 SQIVND (reference sequence). The DNA of the CDR3 is TGTGCCAGTAGTATTACAGGGACCTACGAGCAGTACTTC. Amino acid sequence: CASSITGTYEQYF.

This clone appeared a few times. The chain has TRBV19 and TRBJ1-3, with D perhaps TRBD1 (5 bases). CDR3 length: 17 amino acids. CDR1 and CDR2 (germline): LNHDA, SQIVND (reference sequence). V lost 1 base and J 0 bases, leaving 13 bases between the germline ends. CDR3: CASSIVQDTISGNTIYF. For the CDR3, the DNA is TGTGCCAGTAGTATAGTCCAGGACACCATCTCTGGAAACACCATATATTTT. The full variable domain, with the rest looked up from reference TRBV19 and TRBJ1-3, is DGGITQSPKYLFRKEGQNVTLSCEQNLNHDAMYWYRQDPGQGLRLIYYSQIVNDFQKGDIAEGYSVSREKKESFPLTVTSAQKNPTAFYLCASSIVQDTISGNTIYFGEGSWLTVV.

V is TRBV9 and J is TRBJ1-6, with TRBD1 matching 8 bases. Losses at the gene ends were 3 bases for V and 7 bases for J; bases not matched to a gene: 6. The CDR3 runs 15 residues. Germline CDR1 SGDLS, CDR2 YYNGEE. The CDR3 region is CASSGTGSLNSPLHF. The CDR3, as DNA: TGTGCCAGCAGCGGGACAGGGTCCCTAAATTCACCCCTCCACTTT.

This chain links TRBV5-4 with TRBJ2-7, with TRBD2 matching 8 bases. This CDR3 is 14 amino acids long. The V gene's germline CDR1 is SGHNT and CDR2 YYREEE (reference sequence). Unmatched junction bases numbered 4, after V lost 4 bases and J lost 1 base. The CDR3 DNA sequence: TGTGCCAGCAGCCCGGGGGGGGAATCCTACGAGCAGTACTTC. Protein product: CASSPGGESYEQYF.

This sequence joins TRBV7-2 and TRBJ2-1, with unresolved D. Trimming took 2 bases from V and 2 from J, leaving 7 bases between them. Germline CDR1 and CDR2: SGHTA and FQGNSA. The CDR3 consists of 14 residues. CDR3 DNA: TGTGCCAGCAGCTTAATCGCCCCCTACAATGAGCAGTTCTTC. Protein product: CASSLIAPYNEQFF.

DNA of the CDR3: TGTGCCAGCAGCGTAAGTGGCAATCAGCCCCAGCATTTT. Amino acid sequence: CASSVSGNQPQHF. This sequence joins TRBV9 and TRBJ1-5; D remains unclear. This CDR3 spans 13 amino acids. The V end was cut by 1 base, the J end by 2 bases, with 4 bases between. Germline loops: CDR1 SGDLS, CDR2 YYNGEE.

This chain connects TRBV5-4 to TRBJ2-1, with 13 bases that match TRBD2. Per germline, CDR1 SGHNT and CDR2 YYREEE (reference sequence). Trimming removed 5 bases from V and 8 bases from J; junction bases left unmatched: 4. CDR3 length: 14 amino acids. The CDR3 nucleotides are TGTGCCAGCAGTTTCGGACTAGCGGGGGATGAGCAGTTCTTC. Translating it yields CASSFGLAGDEQFF.

The V and J genes are TRBV13 and TRBJ2-7; 10 bases fit TRBD1. CDR1 and CDR2 (germline): PRHDT, FYEKMQ (reference sequence). The CDR3 loop spans 17 amino acids. J gave up 0 bases and V 1 base, and 6 bases lay outside the gene matches. The CDR3 nucleotides read TGTGCCAGCAGCTTAGAAGGGACAGGGGTAAACTCCTACGAGCAGTACTTC. It specifies CASSLEGTGVNSYEQYF.

This clone was found once. The chain couples TRBV4-3 to TRBJ2-1; D is possibly TRBD1 or TRBD2 (6 bases each). Trimming took 4 bases from V and 8 from J, leaving 21 bases between them. Germline values: CDR1 LGHNA, CDR2 YSLEER. There are 16 residues in the CDR3. The CDR3 protein is CASSLHLGGGFDEQFF. The CDR3 nucleotides read TGCGCCAGCAGCCTCCACCTAGGGGGAGGTTTCGATGAGCAGTTCTTC.

The rearrangement joins TRBV6-6 to TRBJ2-3; 7 nucleotides line up with TRBD1. The CDR3 loop spans 14 amino acids. Germline trimming cut 7 bases from V and 9 bases from J; bases unmatched to any gene: 13. The germline gives CDR1 MNHNY, CDR2 SVGAGI (reference sequence). The CDR3 sequence: CASTRTVGGKTQYF. CDR3 nucleotide sequence: TGTGCCAGCACCCGTACGGTAGGGGGCAAGACGCAGTATTTT.

This clone has a single count. The chain couples TRBV19 to TRBJ1-5; D not resolved. Germline CDR1 and CDR2: LNHDA and SQIVND (reference sequence). This CDR3 spans 15 amino acids. Trimming removed 4 bases from V and 4 bases from J, with 14 bases in between. CDR3 sequence reads: CASSTDLTVNQPQHF. As DNA, the CDR3 is TGTGCCAGTAGTACAGACTTGACGGTAAATCAGCCCCAGCATTTT. Full variable domain (remainder filled in from reference TRBV19 and TRBJ1-5): DGGITQSPKYLFRKEGQNVTLSCEQNLNHDAMYWYRQDPGQGLRLIYYSQIVNDFQKGDIAEGYSVSREKKESFPLTVTSAQKNPTAFYLCASSTDLTVNQPQHFGDGTRLSIL.

The chain employs TRBV19 and TRBJ1-1; 8 nucleotides match TRBD1. Germline CDR1 is LNHDA and CDR2 is SQIVND (reference sequence). Trimming cost V 11 bases and J 0 bases; bases outside gene matches: 14. The CDR3 runs to 16 residues. DNA for the CDR3: TGTGCCGTCCGGGACAGGTTCCGAGAATTGAACACTGAAGCTTTCTTT. This gives the protein CAVRDRFRELNTEAFF.

The J gene is TRBJ2-3, the V gene TRBV19; possibly TRBD1 for D (6 bases). The germline V gene encodes CDR1 LNHDA and CDR2 SQIVND (reference sequence). V lost 5 bases and J lost 6, with 9 bases in between. This CDR3 spans 12 amino acids. This CDR3 is CASSQQGDTQYF. The CDR3 DNA reads as TGTGCCAGTAGTCAACAGGGTGATACGCAGTATTTT.

This clone appeared a few times. The chain is built from TRBV7-9 and TRBJ2-5, with D unclear. From germline, CDR1 is SEHNR and CDR2 FQNEAQ (reference sequence). This CDR3 has 13 residues. Trimming took 0 bases from V and 4 from J, leaving 6 bases between them. CDR3 coding DNA: TGTGCCAGCAGCTTAGCGGTTGTAGAGACCCAGTACTTC. It is translated as CASSLAVVETQYF.

The chain carries TRBV5-4 and TRBJ1-4; perhaps TRBD1 as D (6 bases). Germline CDR1 is SGHNT and CDR2 is YYREEE (reference sequence). This CDR3 region has 14 residues. Trimming stripped 4 bases from V and 3 bases from J, with 10 bases between. The CDR3 region has the DNA TGTGCCAGCAGCGTGGACAGCTCTAATGAAAAACTGTTTTTT. Translated, it gives CASSVDSSNEKLFF.

This clone has only one observation. V and J are TRBV5-1 and TRBJ1-2; D may be TRBD1 (5 bases). Germline V CDR1 and CDR2: SGHRS, YFSETQ. V gave up 2 bases and J gave up 7 bases, with 21 bases separating them. This CDR3 has 16 amino acids. The CDR3 loop reads CASSFVGDVGFGGYTF. The CDR3 DNA follows: TGCGCCAGCAGCTTTGTAGGGGATGTTGGGTTCGGTGGCTACACCTTC.

This chain uses TRBV30 with TRBJ1-3, with a tentative D call TRBD1 (5 bases). Looked up from germline, CDR1 is GTSNPN and CDR2 is SVGIG (reference sequence). The CDR3 runs to 13 residues. V was cut by 4 bases and J by 2 bases, with 9 bases left in between. The CDR3 loop reads CAWMGQAGNTIYF. The CDR3 DNA sequence: TGTGCCTGGATGGGGCAGGCTGGAAACACCATATATTTT.

The chain recombines TRBV6-5 with TRBJ2-5; weak D call: TRBD1 (6 bases). Trimming pared 7 bases from V and 7 bases from J, leaving 16 bases between. CDR1 MNHEY and CDR2 SVGAGI come from the germline V gene. The CDR3 loop spans 13 amino acids. The CDR3 loop is CASTSTGPGTQYF. The CDR3 DNA reads TGTGCCAGCACCTCCACAGGGCCCGGGACCCAGTACTTC.

V usage is TRBV9 and J usage is TRBJ1-4; 9 positions match TRBD1. V shed 4 bases, J shed 8 bases, and the junction held 6 bases outside the gene matches. From germline, CDR1 is SGDLS and CDR2 YYNGEE. CDR3 length: 14 amino acids. CDR3 protein: CASSPGQGREKLFF. The CDR3 DNA sequence: TGTGCCAGCAGCCCGGGACAGGGCAGGGAAAAACTGTTTTTT.

This chain links TRBV2 with TRBJ1-1; 8 positions agree with TRBD1. The germline gives CDR1 SNHLY, CDR2 FYNNEI. V trimming: 9 bases; J trimming: 1 base; junction bases outside the gene matches: 7. The CDR3 sequence is 14 residues long. For the CDR3, the DNA is TGTGCCAGAGGGACAGGAAGTTGGAACACTGAAGCTTTCTTT. Translating gives CARGTGSWNTEAFF.

The rearrangement links TRBV4-3 to TRBJ1-2, with TRBD1 matching 9 bases. The germline V gene has CDR1 LGHNA and CDR2 YSLEER. V trimming: 0 bases; J trimming: 8 bases; junction bases outside the gene matches: 10. The CDR3 has 16 amino acids. The CDR3 loop reads CASSQDRGTGGWGYTF. CDR3 sequence (DNA): TGCGCCAGCAGCCAAGATAGAGGAACAGGGGGCTGGGGCTACACCTTC.

The rearrangement uses TRBV11-2 and TRBJ2-3; D uncertain. Trimming shortened V by 5 bases and J by 0 bases, and 3 bases separated the two germline ends. Per the germline V gene, CDR1 is SGHAT and CDR2 is FQNNGV. This CDR3 contains 12 residues. This CDR3 reads CASSPSTDTQYF. DNA of the CDR3: TGTGCCAGCAGCCCTAGCACAGATACGCAGTATTTT.